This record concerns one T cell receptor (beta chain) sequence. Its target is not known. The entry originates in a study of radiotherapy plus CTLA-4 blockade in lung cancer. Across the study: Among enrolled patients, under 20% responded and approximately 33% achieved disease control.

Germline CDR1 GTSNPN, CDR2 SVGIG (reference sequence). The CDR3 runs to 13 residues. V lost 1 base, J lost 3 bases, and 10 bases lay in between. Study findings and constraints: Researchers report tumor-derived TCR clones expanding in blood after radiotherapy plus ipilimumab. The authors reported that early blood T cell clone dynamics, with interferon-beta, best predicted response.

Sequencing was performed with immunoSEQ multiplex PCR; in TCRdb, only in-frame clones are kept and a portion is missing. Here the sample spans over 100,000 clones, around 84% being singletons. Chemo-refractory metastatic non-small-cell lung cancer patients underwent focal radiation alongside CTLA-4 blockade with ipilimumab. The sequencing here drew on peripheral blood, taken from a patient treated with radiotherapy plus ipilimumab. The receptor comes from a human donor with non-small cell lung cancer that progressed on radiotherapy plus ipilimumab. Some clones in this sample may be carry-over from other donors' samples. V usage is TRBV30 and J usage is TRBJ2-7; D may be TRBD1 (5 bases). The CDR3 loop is CAWSAGNLYEQYF. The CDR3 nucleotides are TGTGCCTGGAGTGCAGGGAACCTCTACGAGCAGTACTTC.